What follows are 22 T cell receptor beta chains derived from one specimen sequenced in a study of a mutant IDH1 vaccine in newly diagnosed glioma. Assay used: immunoSEQ multiplex PCR; TCRdb lists only in-frame clones, some missing. The repertoire includes approximately 82,000 clones, approximately 85% of them detected once, and 0.6% to 0.95% sits in the top ten. Antigens of these TCRs are unknown. Regarding time point: week 23, last vaccination. Vaccine doses each comprised 300 ug of mutant IDH1 20-mer peptide, with topical imiquimod. Sequenced here: PBMCs, sampled from a glioma patient whose treatment included an IDH1 peptide vaccine. The receptors were gathered from a woman between 50 and 59 years old with glioma.

This chain joins TRBV6-1 and TRBJ1-5; no clear D. V was shortened by 0 bases and J by 0 bases, with 12 bases between the two germline ends. The CDR3 loop spans 17 amino acids. The germline V gene encodes CDR1 MNHNS and CDR2 SASEGT. The CDR3: CASSEALKRYSNQPQHF. The CDR3 coding sequence is TGTGCCAGCAGTGAAGCGCTCAAGCGTTATAGCAATCAGCCCCAGCATTTT.

The V and J genes are TRBV4-1 and TRBJ2-5; 14 positions agree with TRBD2. V gave up 3 bases and J gave up 3 bases; unmatched junction bases: 9. The germline gives CDR1 MGHRA, CDR2 YSYEKL. The CDR3 covers 18 residues. CDR3 region: CASSHGLAGGRGEETQYF. In DNA form, the CDR3 reads TGCGCCAGCAGCCACGGACTAGCGGGAGGTAGGGGAGAAGAGACCCAGTACTTC.

This clone was found a few times. The chain joins TRBV7-9 to TRBJ2-7; possible D gene TRBD1, 6 bases. The CDR3 loop spans 12 amino acids. V gave up 4 bases and J gave up 2 bases, with 6 bases separating them. Looked up from germline, CDR1 is SEHNR and CDR2 is FQNEAQ (reference sequence). CDR3 in DNA: TGTGCCAGCAGCTCAGGGGCCTACGAGCAGTACTTC. It encodes CASSSGAYEQYF.

The chain recombines TRBV15 with TRBJ1-3; D may be TRBD1 (6 bases). CDR3 length equals 16 residues. Trimming pared 2 bases from V and 4 bases from J, leaving 15 bases between. The V gene's germline CDR1 is LNHNV and CDR2 YYDKDF (reference sequence). The CDR3 sequence is CATSRNDRRVGNTIYF. The CDR3 DNA sequence: TGTGCCACCAGCAGAAACGACAGGAGGGTGGGAAACACCATATATTTT.

Regarding this clone: Other DNA sequences in the sample encode the same CDR3. The chain links TRBV30 to TRBJ2-7, with 12 bases lining up with TRBD2. Trimming removed 0 bases from V and 5 bases from J; junction bases left unmatched: 5. CDR3 length: 15 amino acids. Germline V gene lookup returns CDR1 GTSNPN and CDR2 SVGIG (reference sequence). The CDR3, as DNA: TGTGCCTGGAGTGTCCGTCCTAGCGGGAGGGACGAGCAGTACTTC. This encodes CAWSVRPSGRDEQYF. Supplemented by reference TRBV30 and TRBJ2-7, the full variable domain reads SQTIHQWPATLVQPVGSPLSLECTVEGTSNPNLYWYRQAAGRGLQLLFYSVGIGQISSEVPQNLSASRPQDRQFILSSKKLLLSDSGFYLCAWSVRPSGRDEQYFGPGTRLTVT.

The chain combines TRBV7-9 with TRBJ1-2, with D tentatively TRBD1 (6 bases). Between the trimmed V and J ends, which lost 2 bases and 3 bases, there was a span of 10 bases. In germline, CDR1 is SEHNR, CDR2 FQNEAQ (reference sequence). The CDR3 totals 14 residues. CDR3 bases: TGTGCCAGCAGCTTAAGAGGGGGAGACTATGGCTACACCTTC. Its translation: CASSLRGGDYGYTF.

This clone was observed a single time. The CDR3 nucleotides read TGTGCCAGCAGTACTTCTACACTCACTGAAGCTTTCTTT. It encodes CASSTSTLTEAFF. J is TRBJ1-1 and V is TRBV2; the D is unclear. Trimming shortened V by 5 bases and J by 4 bases, and 11 bases separated the two germline ends. Germline assignment: CDR1 SNHLY and CDR2 FYNNEI. CDR3 size: 13 residues.

This chain connects TRBV7-9 to TRBJ2-5, with D perhaps matching TRBD1 (6 bases). The J call could be wrong; TRBJ2-7 is a better fit for the DNA end. This CDR3 has 14 amino acids. Germline V gene data show CDR1 as SEHNR and CDR2 as FQNEAQ (reference sequence). CDR3 nucleotide sequence: TGTGCCAGCAGCTTAGCGATCAGGGGTTACGAGCAGTACTTC. Translated: CASSLAIRGYEQYF.

The rearrangement joins TRBV5-1 to TRBJ2-7, with 9 bases lining up with TRBD2. In germline, CDR1 is SGHRS, CDR2 YFSETQ. V trimming: 0 bases; J trimming: 4 bases; junction bases outside the gene matches: 11. The CDR3 loop spans 17 amino acids. The CDR3 sequence: CASSLASRGRAGYEQYF. In nucleotides, the CDR3 is TGCGCCAGCAGCTTGGCCTCTCGCGGGAGGGCGGGGTACGAGCAGTACTTC.

The chain carries TRBV6-1 and TRBJ1-1, with 10 nucleotides matching TRBD1. The CDR3 contains 16 residues. Trimming removed 0 bases from V and 4 bases from J; junction bases left unmatched: 5. Germline V lookup: CDR1 MNHNS, CDR2 SASEGT. CDR3 amino acids: CASSEAPRTGGTEAFF. CDR3 DNA: TGTGCCAGCAGTGAAGCGCCACGGACAGGGGGCACTGAAGCTTTCTTT.

The chain couples TRBV19 to TRBJ2-7, with 7 bases fitting TRBD2. Germline trimming cut 5 bases from V and 2 bases from J; bases unmatched to any gene: 6. This CDR3 spans 14 amino acids. CDR1 LNHDA and CDR2 SQIVND come from the germline V gene (reference sequence). The CDR3: CASSPSSGPYEQYF. The CDR3 bases are TGTGCCAGTAGTCCCTCTAGCGGCCCCTACGAGCAGTACTTC.

The V gene is TRBV11-2, the J gene TRBJ2-1; 9 nucleotides agree with TRBD1. CDR3 length equals 16 residues. V lost 1 base and J lost 5; bases outside the gene matches: 6. Germline V gene lookup returns CDR1 SGHAT and CDR2 FQNNGV. This CDR3 is CASSLVGQGRNNEQFF. The CDR3 DNA follows: TGTGCCAGCAGCTTAGTGGGACAGGGTCGGAACAATGAGCAGTTCTTC.

The J gene is TRBJ1-2, the V gene TRBV9; D is ambiguous. V was clipped by 4 bases and J by 6 bases, with 13 bases between them. CDR1 is SGDLS and CDR2 is YYNGEE in the germline V gene. The CDR3 covers 13 residues. CDR3: CASSPSVRDGYTF. Here the CDR3 DNA reads TGTGCCAGCAGCCCGTCAGTTAGAGATGGCTACACCTTC. Combining the CDR3 with reference TRBV9 and TRBJ1-2 gives the whole variable domain DSGVTQTPKHLITATGQRVTLRCSPRSGDLSVYWYQQSLDQGLQFLIQYYNGEERAKGNILERFSAQQFPDLHSELNLSSLELGDSALYFCASSPSVRDGYTFGSGTRLTVV.

The chain uses TRBV4-2 and TRBJ2-3, with TRBD2 matching over 10 bases. V dropped 4 bases and J dropped 5; count of bases not matched to a gene: 9. CDR1 and CDR2 (germline): LGHNA, YNFKEQ. The CDR3 spans 16 residues. The CDR3 region has the DNA TGTGCCAGCAGCCTTCAGCGGGAGGGGTTCGGAGATACGCAGTATTTT. Protein: CASSLQREGFGDTQYF.

This chain connects TRBV7-2 to TRBJ2-1, with D uncertain. Trimming removed 1 base from V and 9 bases from J, with 7 bases in between. The CDR3 consists of 12 residues. CDR1 and CDR2 (germline): SGHTA, FQGNSA. The CDR3 coding sequence is TGTGCCAGCAGCTTAGGAAGGACTGAGCAGTTCTTC. Amino acids: CASSLGRTEQFF.

This sequence joins TRBV7-8 and TRBJ2-2; D might be TRBD1 (6 bases). V was clipped by 5 bases and J by 4 bases, with 11 bases between them. The CDR3 length is 14 residues. Germline assignment: CDR1 SGHVS and CDR2 FQNEAQ. CDR3 residues: CASSAYRVTGELFF. Here the CDR3 DNA reads TGTGCCAGCAGCGCGTACAGGGTCACCGGGGAGCTGTTTTTT.

This chain links TRBV27 with TRBJ1-2; TRBD1 matches 8 bases. Germline lookup yields CDR1 MNHEY and CDR2 SMNVEV (reference sequence). The V segment lost 2 bases and the J segment 1 base; nucleotides outside the gene matches: 6. This CDR3 comprises 16 residues. The CDR3 reads CASSLTRRGLNYGYTF. CDR3 bases: TGTGCCAGCAGTTTAACCCGCAGGGGGCTTAACTATGGCTACACCTTC.

The V call is TRBV6-6, the J call TRBJ1-5; D remains unclear. V lost 0 bases and J 4 bases, leaving 7 bases between the germline ends. The V gene's germline CDR1 is MNHNY and CDR2 SVGAGI (reference sequence). CDR3 length equals 14 residues. CDR3 DNA: TGTGCCAGCAGTTACTCGGTAGCGAATCAGCCCCAGCATTTT. Its translation is CASSYSVANQPQHF.

This chain uses TRBV6-5 with TRBJ1-1, with D unresolved. V lost 5 bases to trimming and J lost 8 bases, with 9 bases between them. The germline V gene encodes CDR1 MNHEY and CDR2 SVGAGI. This CDR3 has 11 residues. The CDR3 region is CASSDGREAFF. The CDR3 DNA reads TGTGCCAGCAGTGACGGAAGGGAAGCTTTCTTT.

This sequence joins TRBV5-1 and TRBJ2-7, with D hard to call. V lost 0 bases and J 5 bases, leaving 6 bases between the germline ends. The CDR3 totals 12 residues. Germline-derived CDR1 and CDR2 are SGHRS and YFSETQ. The CDR3 loop is CASSLVADEQYF. CDR3 in DNA: TGCGCCAGCAGCTTGGTGGCGGACGAGCAGTACTTC.

The genes are TRBV19 and TRBJ1-5; 7 positions match TRBD1. This CDR3 has 14 residues. Germline V gene sequence: CDR1 LNHDA, CDR2 SQIVND (reference sequence). J lost 5 bases, V lost 6 bases, and 7 bases had no gene match. The CDR3 DNA reads TGTGCCAGTAGCCATGACAGGGAACATCAGCCCCAGCATTTT. This translates into CASSHDREHQPQHF.

This chain links TRBV7-2 with TRBJ2-3, with 11 bases lining up with TRBD1. V lost 5 bases to trimming and J lost 4 bases; unmatched junction nucleotides: 8. The length of the CDR3 is 16 residues. Germline V gene sequence: CDR1 SGHTA, CDR2 FQGNSA. CDR3 coding DNA: TGTGCCAGCAGCCTCCGGGACAGGGGGTTGGCAGATACGCAGTATTTT. Translating it yields CASSLRDRGLADTQYF. Full variable domain (remainder filled in from reference TRBV7-2 and TRBJ2-3): GAGVSQSPSNKVTEKGKDVELRCDPISGHTALYWYRQSLGQGLEFLIYFQGNSAPDKSGLPSDRFSAERTGGSVSTLTIQRTQQEDSAVYLCASSLRDRGLADTQYFGPGTRLTVL.